The subject of this entry is one T cell receptor beta chain. The data were taken from a study of blood T cell repertoires in COVID-19. Study context: Specimens from acute and convalescent COVID-19 originated in the United States, Italy and Spain.

The V and J ends lost 6 bases and 2 bases, in that order; junction bases with no gene match: 3. Looked up from germline, CDR1 is ENHRY and CDR2 is SYGVKD. The CDR3 is made up of 14 amino acids. The data were produced by immunoSEQ multiplex PCR, yet TCRdb's version contains in-frame clones alone and is incomplete. The repertoire holds under 250,000 clones, with 80% to 90% as singletons. This clonotype was obtained from a man in his fifties or sixties who had recovered from COVID-19. The chain joins TRBV10-3 to TRBJ1-1; TRBD1 aligns across 10 bases. Sequencing was performed on peripheral blood. The CDR3, as DNA: TGTGCCATCAGCGAGACAGGGGGCAACACTGAAGCTTTCTTT. Its translation is CAISETGGNTEAFF.